Each of the 8 T cell receptor beta chains below was sequenced from the same sample in a study of identical twins. TCRdb redid the calling of the 5' RACE reads with MiXCR, one entry per CDR3 protein. The table lists around 470,000 distinct CDR3 sequences, more than 13% of them singletons. These data were also filed under a second study, of yellow fever vaccine responses in identical twins.

The sample was CD4+ T cells sorted from blood. These receptors originate from a woman between 18 and 29 years old in good health.

The table lists this clonotype with many counts. The V gene is TRBV6-1, the J gene TRBJ2-7; possibly TRBD1 for D (6 bases). The CDR3 runs 13 residues. CDR1 is MNHNS, CDR2 SASEGT, per germline. V was trimmed by 8 bases and J by 2 bases, leaving 13 bases between them. This chain's CDR3 is CASRRDNTYEQYF. CDR3 nucleotide sequence: TGTGCCAGCCGACGGGACAACACCTACGAGCAGTACTTC.

The rearrangement links TRBV6-1 to TRBJ2-7, with D possibly matching TRBD2 (7 bases). CDR1 is MNHNS and CDR2 is SASEGT in the germline V gene. CDR3 size: 16 residues. The V end was cut by 2 bases, the J end by 5 bases, with 19 bases between. CDR3: CASSEPLWGGWDEQYF. CDR3 nucleotide sequence: TGTGCCAGCAGTGAACCCCTTTGGGGGGGCTGGGACGAGCAGTACTTC.

This clonotype was picked up one time. The chain links TRBV19 to TRBJ2-7, with 7 bases aligning to TRBD1. V was pared by 3 bases and J by 4 bases, with 3 bases of the junction left unmatched. Germline CDR1 and CDR2: LNHDA and SQIVND (reference sequence). This CDR3 is 13 amino acids long. The CDR3 spells CASSIGTEYEQYF. The CDR3 nucleotides are TGTGCCAGTAGTATCGGGACAGAGTACGAGCAGTACTTC.

This clonotype was seen a few times. The genes are TRBV4-2 and TRBJ2-7, with TRBD2 identical over 10 bases. Germline loops: CDR1 LGHNA, CDR2 YNFKEQ. The CDR3 sequence is 15 residues long. J gave up 3 bases and V 2 bases, and 4 bases lay outside the gene matches. The CDR3 DNA follows: TGTGCCAGCAGCCAAACCCTAGCGGGGGTCTACGAGCAGTACTTC. Its protein product is CASSQTLAGVYEQYF.

The J gene is TRBJ2-1, the V gene TRBV5-1; the match to TRBD2 covers 10 bases. Looked up from germline, CDR1 is SGHRS and CDR2 is YFSETQ. The J segment lost 6 bases and the V segment lost 1 base, leaving 13 bases of the junction unmatched. This CDR3 comprises 18 residues. CDR3 amino acids: CASSLTSSGRALVNEQFF. In DNA form, the CDR3 reads TGCGCCAGCAGCTTGACCTCGAGCGGGAGGGCCCTCGTCAATGAGCAGTTCTTC.

V is TRBV2 and J is TRBJ2-2, with TRBD2 matching 8 bases. Trimming at V came to 5 bases and at J to 5 bases, leaving 10 bases not matched to a gene. The CDR3 is 16 residues long. Germline values: CDR1 SNHLY, CDR2 FYNNEI. The CDR3 sequence: CASSKQRGSYTGELFF. The DNA for the CDR3 is TGTGCCAGCAGTAAGCAGCGGGGGAGCTATACCGGGGAGCTGTTTTTT. Full variable domain (missing parts from reference TRBV2 and TRBJ2-2): EPEVTQTPSHQVTQMGQEVILRCVPISNHLYFYWYRQILGQKVEFLVSFYNNEISEKSEIFDDQFSVERPDGSNFTLKIRSTKLEDSAMYFCASSKQRGSYTGELFFGEGSRLTVL.

The chain has TRBV7-2 and TRBJ2-5, with D perhaps TRBD2 (5 bases). CDR1 is SGHTA and CDR2 is FQGNSA in the germline V gene. This CDR3 is 14 amino acids long. With 1 base removed from V and 6 bases from J, the gap between germline ends came to 12 bases. The CDR3 loop is CASSLGAAKQTQYF. The CDR3, as DNA: TGTGCCAGCAGCTTAGGAGCGGCCAAACAGACCCAGTACTTC. Based on the CDR3 plus reference TRBV7-2 and TRBJ2-5, the full variable domain is GAGVSQSPSNKVTEKGKDVELRCDPISGHTALYWYRQSLGQGLEFLIYFQGNSAPDKSGLPSDRFSAERTGGSVSTLTIQRTQQEDSAVYLCASSLGAAKQTQYFGPGTRLLVL.

This clonotype occurred a few times. The chain employs TRBV20-1 and TRBJ2-1; the match to TRBD2 covers 10 bases. V trimming: 4 bases; J trimming: 7 bases; junction bases outside the gene matches: 10. Germline V gene sequence: CDR1 DFQATT, CDR2 SNEGSKA (reference sequence). There are 15 residues in the CDR3. CDR3 DNA: TGCAGTGCTACAAGTCTAGCGGGAGTCGCTAATGAGCAGTTCTTC. Protein sequence: CSATSLAGVANEQFF.